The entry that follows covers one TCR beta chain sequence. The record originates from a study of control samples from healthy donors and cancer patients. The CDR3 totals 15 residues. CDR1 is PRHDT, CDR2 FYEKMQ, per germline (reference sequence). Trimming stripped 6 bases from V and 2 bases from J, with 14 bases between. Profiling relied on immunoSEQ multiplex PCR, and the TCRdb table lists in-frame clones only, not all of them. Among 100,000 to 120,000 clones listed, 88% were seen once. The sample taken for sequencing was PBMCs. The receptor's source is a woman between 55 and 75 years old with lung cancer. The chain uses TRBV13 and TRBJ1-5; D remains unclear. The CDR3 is CASSSSSGGNQPQHF. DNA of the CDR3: TGTGCCAGCAGTTCCTCTAGTGGGGGCAATCAGCCCCAGCATTTT.